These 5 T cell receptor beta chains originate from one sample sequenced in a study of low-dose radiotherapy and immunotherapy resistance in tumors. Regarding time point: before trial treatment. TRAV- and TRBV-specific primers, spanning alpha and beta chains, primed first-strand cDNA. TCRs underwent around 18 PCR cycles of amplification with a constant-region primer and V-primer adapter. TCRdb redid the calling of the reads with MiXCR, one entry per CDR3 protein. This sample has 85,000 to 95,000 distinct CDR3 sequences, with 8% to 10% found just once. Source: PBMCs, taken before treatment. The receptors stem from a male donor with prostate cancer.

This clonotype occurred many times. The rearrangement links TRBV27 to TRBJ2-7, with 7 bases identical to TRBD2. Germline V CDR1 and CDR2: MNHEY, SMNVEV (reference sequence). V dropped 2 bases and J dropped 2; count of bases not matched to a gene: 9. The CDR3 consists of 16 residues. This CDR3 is CASSLGRRAGAYEQYF. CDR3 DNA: TGTGCCAGCAGTTTAGGCCGAAGGGCGGGAGCCTACGAGCAGTACTTC.

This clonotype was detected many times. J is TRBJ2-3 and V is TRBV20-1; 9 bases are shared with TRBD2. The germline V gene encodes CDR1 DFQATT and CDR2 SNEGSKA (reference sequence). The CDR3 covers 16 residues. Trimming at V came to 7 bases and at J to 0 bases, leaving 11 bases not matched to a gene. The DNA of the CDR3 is TGCAGTGGTTCTACCCCAGCGGGAGGCAGCACAGATACGCAGTATTTT. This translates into CSGSTPAGGSTDTQYF.

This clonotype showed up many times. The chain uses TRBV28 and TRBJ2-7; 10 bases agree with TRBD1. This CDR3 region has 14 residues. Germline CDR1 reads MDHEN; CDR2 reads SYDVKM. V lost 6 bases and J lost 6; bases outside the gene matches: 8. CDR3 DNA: TGTGCCAGCAGGCGGGGACAGGGGTGGTCCGAGCAGTACTTC. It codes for CASRRGQGWSEQYF.

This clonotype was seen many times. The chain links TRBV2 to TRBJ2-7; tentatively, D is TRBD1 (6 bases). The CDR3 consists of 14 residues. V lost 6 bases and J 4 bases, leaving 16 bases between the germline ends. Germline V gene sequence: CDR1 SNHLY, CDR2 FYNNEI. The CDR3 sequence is CASSRGQSLYEQYF. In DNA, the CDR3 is TGTGCCAGCAGCCGCGGACAGTCCTTATACGAGCAGTACTTC.

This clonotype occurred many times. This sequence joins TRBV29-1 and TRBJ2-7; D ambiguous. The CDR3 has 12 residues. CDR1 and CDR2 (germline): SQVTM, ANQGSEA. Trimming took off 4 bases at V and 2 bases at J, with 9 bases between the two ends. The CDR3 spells CSVANTTYEQYF. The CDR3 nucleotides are TGCAGCGTTGCCAACACCACCTACGAGCAGTACTTC.